This T cell receptor (beta chain) was identified in a study of blood T cell repertoires in COVID-19. J was trimmed by 6 bases and V by 0 bases; bases with no gene match: 13. From germline, CDR1 is SGDLS and CDR2 YYNGEE. The CDR3 totals 18 residues. Generated by immunoSEQ multiplex PCR, the TCRdb table keeps only in-frame clones and is missing some. Of more than 100,000 clones listed, around 80% are singletons. This TCR came from a man in his 60s with active or convalescent COVID-19. This chain joins TRBV9 and TRBJ1-4; 8 nucleotides match TRBD1. The sample was peripheral blood. CDR3 protein: CASSVATGGEGHHEKLFF. In DNA, the CDR3 is TGTGCCAGCAGCGTAGCTACAGGGGGGGAGGGACACCATGAAAAACTGTTTTTT.